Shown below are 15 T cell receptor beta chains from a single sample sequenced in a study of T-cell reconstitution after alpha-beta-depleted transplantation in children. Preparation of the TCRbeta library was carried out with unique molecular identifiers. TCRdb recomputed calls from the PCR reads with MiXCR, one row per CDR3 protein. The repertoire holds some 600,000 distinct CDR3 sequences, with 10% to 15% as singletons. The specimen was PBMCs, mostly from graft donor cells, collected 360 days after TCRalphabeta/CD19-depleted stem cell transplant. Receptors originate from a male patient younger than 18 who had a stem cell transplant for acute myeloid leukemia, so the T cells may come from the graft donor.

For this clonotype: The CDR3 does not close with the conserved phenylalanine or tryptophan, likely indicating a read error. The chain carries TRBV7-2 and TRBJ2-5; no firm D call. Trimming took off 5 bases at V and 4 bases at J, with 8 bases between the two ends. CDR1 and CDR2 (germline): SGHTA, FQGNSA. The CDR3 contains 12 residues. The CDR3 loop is CASSPTLETQYS. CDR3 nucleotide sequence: TGTGCCAGCAGCCCCACCCTAGAGACCCAGTACTCC.

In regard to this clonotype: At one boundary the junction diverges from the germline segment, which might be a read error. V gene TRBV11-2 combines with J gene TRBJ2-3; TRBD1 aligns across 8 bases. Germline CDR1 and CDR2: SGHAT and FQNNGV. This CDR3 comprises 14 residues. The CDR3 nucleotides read TGTGCCAGCAGCCCCGAAGTGGGCGTAGGACAGGGCGTTTTT. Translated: CASSPEVGVGQGVF.

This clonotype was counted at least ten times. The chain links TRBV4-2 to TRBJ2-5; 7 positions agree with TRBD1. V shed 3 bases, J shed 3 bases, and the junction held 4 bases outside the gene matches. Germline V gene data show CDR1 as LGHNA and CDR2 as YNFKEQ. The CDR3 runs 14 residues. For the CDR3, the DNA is TGTGCCAGCAGCCAGGCGCAGGGGGAAGAGACCCAGTACTTC. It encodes CASSQAQGEETQYF.

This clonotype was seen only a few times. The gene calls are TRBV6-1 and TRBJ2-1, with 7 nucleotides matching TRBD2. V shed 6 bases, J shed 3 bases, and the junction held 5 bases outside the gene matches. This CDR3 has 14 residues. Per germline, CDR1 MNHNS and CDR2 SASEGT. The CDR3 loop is CASSWGGDYNEQFF. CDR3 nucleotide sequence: TGTGCCAGCAGCTGGGGGGGGGACTACAATGAGCAGTTCTTC.

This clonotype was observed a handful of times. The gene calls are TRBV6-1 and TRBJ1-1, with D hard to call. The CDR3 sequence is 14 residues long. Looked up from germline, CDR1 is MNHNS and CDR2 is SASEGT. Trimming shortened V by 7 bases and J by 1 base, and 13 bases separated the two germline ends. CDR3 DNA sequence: TGTGCCAGCACACCACCCCGGGGGAACACTGAAGCTTTCTTT. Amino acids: CASTPPRGNTEAFF.

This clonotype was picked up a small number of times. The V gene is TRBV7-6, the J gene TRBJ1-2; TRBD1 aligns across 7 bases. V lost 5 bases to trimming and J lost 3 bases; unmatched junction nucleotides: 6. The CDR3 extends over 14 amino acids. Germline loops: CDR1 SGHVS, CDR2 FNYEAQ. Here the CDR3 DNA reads TGTGCCAGCAGCCTCGGACAGGCGGACTATGGCTACACCTTC. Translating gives CASSLGQADYGYTF.

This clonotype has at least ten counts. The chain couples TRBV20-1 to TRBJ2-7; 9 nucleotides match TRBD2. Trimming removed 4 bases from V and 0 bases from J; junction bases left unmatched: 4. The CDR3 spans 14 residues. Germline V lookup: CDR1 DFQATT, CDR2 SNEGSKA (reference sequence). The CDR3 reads CSANKGLASYEQYF. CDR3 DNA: TGCAGTGCTAACAAGGGACTAGCCTCCTACGAGCAGTACTTC.

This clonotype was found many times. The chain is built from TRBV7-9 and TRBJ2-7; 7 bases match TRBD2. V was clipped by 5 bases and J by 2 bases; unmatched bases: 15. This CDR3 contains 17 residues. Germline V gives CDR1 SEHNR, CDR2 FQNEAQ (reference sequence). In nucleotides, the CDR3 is TGTGCCAGCAGCCAATTTCCCTCTCCGGGACTAACCTACGAGCAGTACTTC. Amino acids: CASSQFPSPGLTYEQYF.

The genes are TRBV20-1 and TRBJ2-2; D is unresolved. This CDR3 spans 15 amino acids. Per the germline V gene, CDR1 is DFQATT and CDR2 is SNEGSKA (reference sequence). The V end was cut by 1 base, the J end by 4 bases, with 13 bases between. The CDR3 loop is CSARGETPSTGELFF. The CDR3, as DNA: TGCAGTGCTAGAGGCGAGACTCCAAGCACCGGGGAGCTGTTTTTT.

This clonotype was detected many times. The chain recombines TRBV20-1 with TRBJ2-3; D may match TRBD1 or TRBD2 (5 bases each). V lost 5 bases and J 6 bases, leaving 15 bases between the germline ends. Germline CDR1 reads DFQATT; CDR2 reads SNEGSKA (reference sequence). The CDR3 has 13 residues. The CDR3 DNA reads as TGCAGTGCTCGGGACCCTGGTTGGGATACGCAGTATTTT. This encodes CSARDPGWDTQYF.

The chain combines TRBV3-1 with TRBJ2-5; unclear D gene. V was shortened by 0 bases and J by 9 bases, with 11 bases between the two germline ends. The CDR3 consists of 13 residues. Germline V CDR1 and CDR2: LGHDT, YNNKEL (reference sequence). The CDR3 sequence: CASSQEARVAQYF. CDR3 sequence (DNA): TGTGCCAGCAGCCAAGAGGCCCGGGTAGCCCAGTACTTC.

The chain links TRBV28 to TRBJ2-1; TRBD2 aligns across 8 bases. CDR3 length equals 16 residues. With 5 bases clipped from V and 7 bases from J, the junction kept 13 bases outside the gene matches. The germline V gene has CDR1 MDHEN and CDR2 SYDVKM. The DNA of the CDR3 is TGTGCCAGCAGTCCCCACGGAGCGGGAGTCGGGAATGAGCAGTTCTTC. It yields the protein CASSPHGAGVGNEQFF.

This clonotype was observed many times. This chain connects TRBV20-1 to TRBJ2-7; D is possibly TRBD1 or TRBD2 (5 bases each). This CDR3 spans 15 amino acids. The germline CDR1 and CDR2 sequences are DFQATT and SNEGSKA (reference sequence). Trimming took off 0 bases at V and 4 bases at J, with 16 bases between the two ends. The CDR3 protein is CSARDLGTGTYEQYF. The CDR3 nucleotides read TGCAGTGCTAGAGATTTGGGGACGGGGACGTACGAGCAGTACTTC.

The CDR3, as DNA: TGTGCCAGCAGCCAAGGGACGCAGGGAGAGACCCAGTACTTC. Translated: CASSQGTQGETQYF. This chain connects TRBV3-1 to TRBJ2-5, with D possibly being TRBD1 (5 bases). The CDR3 has 14 residues. Looked up from germline, CDR1 is LGHDT and CDR2 is YNNKEL (reference sequence). Trimming removed 1 base at V and 4 bases at J, with 10 bases between.

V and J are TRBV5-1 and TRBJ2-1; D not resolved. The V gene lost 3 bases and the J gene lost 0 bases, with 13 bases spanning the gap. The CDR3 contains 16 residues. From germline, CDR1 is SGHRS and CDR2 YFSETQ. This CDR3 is CASSSSLGSSYNEQFF. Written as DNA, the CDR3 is TGCGCCAGCAGCTCCTCTTTGGGAAGCTCCTACAATGAGCAGTTCTTC.